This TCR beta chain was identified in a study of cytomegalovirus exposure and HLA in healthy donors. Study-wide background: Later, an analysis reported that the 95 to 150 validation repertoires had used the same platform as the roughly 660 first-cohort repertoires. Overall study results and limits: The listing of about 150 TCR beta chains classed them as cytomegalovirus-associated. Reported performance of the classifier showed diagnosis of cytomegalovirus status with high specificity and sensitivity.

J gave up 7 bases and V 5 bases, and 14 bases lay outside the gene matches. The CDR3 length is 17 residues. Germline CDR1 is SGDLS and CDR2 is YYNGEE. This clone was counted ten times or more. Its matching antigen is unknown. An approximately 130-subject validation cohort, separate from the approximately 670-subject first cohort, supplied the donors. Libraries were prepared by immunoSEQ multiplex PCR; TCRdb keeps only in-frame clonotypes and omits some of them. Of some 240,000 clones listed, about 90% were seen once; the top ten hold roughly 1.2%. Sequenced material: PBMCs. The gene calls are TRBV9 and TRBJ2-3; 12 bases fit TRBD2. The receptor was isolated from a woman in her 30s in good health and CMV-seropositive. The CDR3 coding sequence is TGTGCCAGCAGTAACGGCCCGGGACTAGCGGGCGGGTATACGCAGTATTTT. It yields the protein CASSNGPGLAGGYTQYF.